This entry lists 32 T cell receptor beta chains sequenced from one sample in a study of cytomegalovirus exposure and HLA in healthy donors. PCR involved 60 Vbeta and 13 Jbeta primers. The data were produced by immunoSEQ multiplex PCR, yet TCRdb's version contains in-frame clones alone and is incomplete. The repertoire holds about 140,000 clones, with approximately 80% as singletons. The sample taken for sequencing was PBMCs. The receptors were sampled from a woman aged 45-65 years in good health and CMV-seropositive.

This chain connects TRBV6-1 to TRBJ1-2, with TRBD1 matching 8 bases. Germline CDR1 and CDR2: MNHNS and SASEGT. The CDR3 has 15 amino acids. V trimming: 7 bases; J trimming: 8 bases; junction bases outside the gene matches: 15. In DNA form, the CDR3 reads TGTGCCAGCAATCATTACCCAGGGGGCGGAGAGGGCTACACCTTC. Its protein product is CASNHYPGGGEGYTF.

The V gene is TRBV19, the J gene TRBJ2-6; unclear D gene. V was shortened by 3 bases and J by 4 bases, with 7 bases between the two germline ends. The CDR3 sequence is 14 residues long. Germline V CDR1 and CDR2: LNHDA, SQIVND (reference sequence). The chain's CDR3 is CASSITVGANVLTF. The CDR3 DNA reads as TGTGCCAGTAGTATTACAGTGGGGGCCAACGTCCTGACTTTC.

J is TRBJ1-3 and V is TRBV21-1; the table names TRBD1, a call not compared with the DNA. TRBV21-1 is a pseudogene. The CDR3 covers 14 residues. CDR3 sequence reads: CASSKGQGRYTIYF. CDR3 coding DNA: TGTGCCAGCAGCAAGGGACAGGGGCGATACACCATATATTTT.

This chain connects TRBV5-1 to TRBJ1-2; 7 bases line up with TRBD1. Germline values: CDR1 SGHRS, CDR2 YFSETQ. J gave up 8 bases and V 2 bases, and 12 bases lay outside the gene matches. The CDR3 is 15 residues long. CDR3: CASSLLTGSGTGYTF. DNA for the CDR3: TGCGCCAGCAGCTTACTGACAGGGTCGGGTACGGGCTACACCTTC.

V and J are TRBV9 and TRBJ2-3; D not certain. The length of the CDR3 is 12 residues. V lost 5 bases to trimming and J lost 5 bases, with 9 bases between them. From germline, CDR1 is SGDLS and CDR2 YYNGEE. CDR3 in amino acids: CASSPTGDTQYF. DNA of the CDR3: TGTGCCAGCAGTCCCACGGGAGATACGCAGTATTTT.

This chain joins TRBV7-6 and TRBJ1-1; D gene ambiguous. CDR1 and CDR2 from the germline V gene are SGHVS and FNYEAQ. This CDR3 has 15 amino acids. V dropped 4 bases and J dropped 0 bases, with 12 bases sitting between them. Here the CDR3 DNA reads TGTGCCAGCAGCTCCGAGGGTGGGATGAACACTGAAGCTTTCTTT. As protein: CASSSEGGMNTEAFF.

A few counts support this clone. The rearrangement joins TRBV6-1 to TRBJ1-1, with D possibly matching TRBD1 (5 bases). This CDR3 spans 14 amino acids. Germline assignment: CDR1 MNHNS and CDR2 SASEGT. V lost 6 bases to trimming and J lost 4 bases, with 15 bases between them. Here the CDR3 DNA reads TGTGCCAGCAGCGCCCACGGACAAGGCACTGAAGCTTTCTTT. Amino acid sequence: CASSAHGQGTEAFF.

This chain links TRBV6-5 with TRBJ2-7, with a weak D call TRBD1 (5 bases). The CDR3 extends over 12 amino acids. Trimming removed 8 bases from V and 5 bases from J, with 13 bases in between. Germline CDR1 is MNHEY and CDR2 is SVGAGI. CDR3 DNA: TGTGCCAGCGCCAACCCCAGGGACGAGCAGTACTTC. Its translation: CASANPRDEQYF.

The chain employs TRBV19 and TRBJ2-4; 11 bases map to TRBD2. Per germline, CDR1 LNHDA and CDR2 SQIVND (reference sequence). The CDR3 sequence is 15 residues long. V gave up 5 bases and J gave up 7 bases; unmatched junction bases: 7. For the CDR3, the DNA is TGTGCCAGTAGTGTTCTTAGCGGGGGGGCGAACATTCAGTACTTC. This translates into CASSVLSGGANIQYF.

The chain recombines TRBV7-9 with TRBJ2-5, with a possible D match to TRBD1 (5 bases). This CDR3 is 14 amino acids long. V was shortened by 5 bases and J by 5 bases, with 15 bases between the two germline ends. Germline V lookup: CDR1 SEHNR, CDR2 FQNEAQ (reference sequence). The CDR3 DNA sequence: TGTGCCAGCAGCGAATTCGGCAGGGTCGAGACCCAGTACTTC. It encodes CASSEFGRVETQYF.

The rearrangement uses TRBV5-6 and TRBJ2-7, with 9 bases matching TRBD1. Losses at the gene ends were 5 bases for V and 6 bases for J; bases not matched to a gene: 9. In germline, CDR1 is SGHDT, CDR2 YYEEEE. The CDR3 consists of 14 residues. The CDR3 DNA follows: TGTGCCAGCAGGTCCCGGGACAGGGCTGGCGAGCAGTACTTC. Residues: CASRSRDRAGEQYF. Full variable domain (outside the CDR3, taken from reference TRBV5-6 and TRBJ2-7): DAGVTQSPTHLIKTRGQQVTLRCSPKSGHDTVSWYQQALGQGPQFIFQYYEEEERQRGNFPDRFSGHQFPNYSSELNVNALLLGDSALYLCASRSRDRAGEQYFGPGTRLTVT.

This rearrangement joins TRBV4-3 to TRBJ2-1; 9 bases match TRBD2. CDR1 is LGHNA and CDR2 is YSLEER in the germline V gene. There are 15 residues in the CDR3. With V trimmed by 5 bases and J by 0 bases, 2 bases remained unmatched. The CDR3 region has the DNA TGCGCCAGCAGCAGCGGGGGGAGCTCCTACAATGAGCAGTTCTTC. This codes for CASSSGGSSYNEQFF.

This sequence joins TRBV6-1 and TRBJ2-7; 8 bases map to TRBD1. V dropped 6 bases and J dropped 5; count of bases not matched to a gene: 9. Germline assignment: CDR1 MNHNS and CDR2 SASEGT. The CDR3 is 14 amino acids. For the CDR3, the DNA is TGTGCCAGCAGCGACAGGGGAGCTTCTGACGAGCAGTACTTC. It codes for CASSDRGASDEQYF.

The V call is TRBV7-2, the J call TRBJ1-3, with D possibly matching TRBD1 (6 bases). This CDR3 comprises 15 residues. V was shortened by 1 base and J by 2 bases, with 9 bases between the two germline ends. CDR1 and CDR2 from the germline V gene are SGHTA and FQGNSA. The CDR3 DNA sequence: TGTGCCAGCAGCTTAGGGGGGGGCCCTGGAAACACCATATATTTT. Protein product: CASSLGGGPGNTIYF.

This chain links TRBV19 with TRBJ2-3, with a tentative D call TRBD2 (5 bases). Looked up from germline, CDR1 is LNHDA and CDR2 is SQIVND (reference sequence). The V gene lost 6 bases and the J gene lost 0 bases, with 19 bases spanning the gap. This CDR3 is built from 17 residues. CDR3 nucleotide sequence: TGTGCCAGTAGCCTAGCTTCGGTATTCCTTAGCACAGATACGCAGTATTTT. Translated, it gives CASSLASVFLSTDTQYF.

The chain joins TRBV9 to TRBJ1-2, with 7 nucleotides matching TRBD1. Per the germline V gene, CDR1 is SGDLS and CDR2 is YYNGEE. This CDR3 contains 14 residues. V shed 4 bases, J shed 2 bases, and the junction held 5 bases outside the gene matches. The CDR3 DNA follows: TGTGCCAGCAGCCCGAGGACAGGCAACTATGGCTACACCTTC. Protein: CASSPRTGNYGYTF.

The V and J genes are TRBV5-4 and TRBJ2-1, with 8 bases matching TRBD1. CDR1 is SGHNT and CDR2 is YYREEE in the germline V gene (reference sequence). This CDR3 contains 14 residues. J was trimmed by 7 bases and V by 1 base; bases with no gene match: 4. CDR3 DNA: TGTGCCAGCAGCTTGCCAGGGGGCTATAATGAGCAGTTCTTC. Residues: CASSLPGGYNEQFF.

The chain's CDR3 is CAINAGTVATGELFF. Here the CDR3 DNA reads TGTGCCATCAATGCCGGGACAGTGGCCACCGGGGAGCTGTTTTTT. The chain is built from TRBV10-3 and TRBJ2-2; 7 bases line up with TRBD1. Germline V gives CDR1 ENHRY, CDR2 SYGVKD. CDR3 length: 15 amino acids. Unmatched junction bases numbered 9, after V lost 7 bases and J lost 4 bases.

This clone was counted between two and nine times. The CDR3 sequence: CASSLWTSGGNNEQFF. CDR3 coding DNA: TGTGCCAGCAGCCTATGGACTAGCGGGGGGAACAATGAGCAGTTCTTC. The chain joins TRBV5-4 to TRBJ2-1; 14 nucleotides agree with TRBD2. Germline V lookup: CDR1 SGHNT, CDR2 YYREEE (reference sequence). V lost 4 bases and J lost 5; bases outside the gene matches: 5. The CDR3 runs 16 residues.

This chain joins TRBV7-8 and TRBJ2-1, with 11 positions matching TRBD2. The ends lost 4 bases at V and 4 bases at J; junction bases unmatched: 6. The germline CDR1 and CDR2 sequences are SGHVS and FQNEAQ. The CDR3 covers 16 residues. CDR3 nucleotides: TGTGCCAGCAGCTCAAGGGTAGCGGGGGGGTACAATGAGCAGTTCTTC. Its translation is CASSSRVAGGYNEQFF.

V is TRBV7-3 and J is TRBJ2-1, with 13 bases matching TRBD2. Germline V CDR1 and CDR2: SGHTA, FQGTGA. This CDR3 contains 15 residues. The junction had 5 bases not matched to a gene; V was cut back by 5 bases and J by 7 bases. CDR3 amino acids: CASSQTSGGANEQFF. DNA of the CDR3: TGTGCCAGCAGCCAAACTAGCGGGGGGGCGAATGAGCAGTTCTTC.

The rearrangement links TRBV28 to TRBJ1-2; tentatively, D is TRBD1 (6 bases). CDR1 is MDHEN and CDR2 is SYDVKM in the germline V gene. V lost 8 bases and J 5 bases, leaving 15 bases between the germline ends. The CDR3 runs to 13 residues. The CDR3 nucleotides read TGTGCCAGCTATGGCACCCAGGGGTATGGCTACACCTTC. The encoded protein is CASYGTQGYGYTF.

This chain uses TRBV28 with TRBJ1-2; D gene ambiguous. Trimming stripped 3 bases from V and 4 bases from J, with 15 bases between. Germline CDR1 reads MDHEN; CDR2 reads SYDVKM. The CDR3 loop spans 15 amino acids. The CDR3 is CASSFISQRFYGYTF. The DNA for the CDR3 is TGTGCCAGCAGTTTTATATCGCAGAGGTTCTATGGCTACACCTTC.

This clone has a handful of counts. The rearrangement links TRBV5-4 to TRBJ1-1; 7 positions agree with TRBD1. The germline gives CDR1 SGHNT, CDR2 YYREEE (reference sequence). The V gene end was trimmed by 4 bases and the J gene end by 4 bases; junction bases not matched to a gene: 7. The CDR3 extends over 14 amino acids. The CDR3 region is CASSGRGSSTEAFF. CDR3 nucleotide sequence: TGTGCCAGCAGCGGCAGGGGGTCAAGCACTGAAGCTTTCTTT.

This clone was seen only a few times. V and J are TRBV6-5 and TRBJ1-4; D ambiguous. Germline V gene lookup returns CDR1 MNHEY and CDR2 SVGAGI. The V gene lost 2 bases and the J gene lost 3 bases, with 13 bases spanning the gap. The CDR3 contains 16 residues. The CDR3 nucleotides are TGTGCCAGCAGTTACGTGTCCGACACCCCTAATGAAAAACTGTTTTTT. This gives the protein CASSYVSDTPNEKLFF.

This chain links TRBV7-2 with TRBJ1-1, with D possibly being TRBD1 (5 bases). Germline V CDR1 and CDR2: SGHTA, FQGNSA. The CDR3 is 14 residues long. The germline V and J ends were trimmed by 0 bases and 6 bases, with 11 bases remaining between them. This chain's CDR3 is CASSLASGIPEAFF. In nucleotides, the CDR3 is TGTGCCAGCAGCTTAGCGTCAGGGATCCCTGAAGCTTTCTTT.

The chain uses TRBV7-9 and TRBJ2-7; TRBD2 aligns across 7 bases. The CDR3 runs 14 residues. The J segment lost 3 bases and the V segment lost 8 bases, leaving 10 bases of the junction unmatched. Germline values: CDR1 SEHNR, CDR2 FQNEAQ (reference sequence). The CDR3 nucleotides are TGTGCCAGCGGAAGAACTAGCGAGATCTACGAGCAGTACTTC. Its translation: CASGRTSEIYEQYF. The whole variable domain, filled in from reference TRBV7-9 and TRBJ2-7, reads DTGVSQNPRHKITKRGQNVTFRCDPISEHNRLYWYRQTLGQGPEFLTYFQNEAQLEKSRLLSDRFSAERPKGSFSTLEIQRTEQGDSAMYLCASGRTSEIYEQYFGPGTRLTVT.

The chain has TRBV29-1 and TRBJ2-7, with TRBD1 matching 10 bases. In germline, CDR1 is SQVTM, CDR2 ANQGSEA. The V segment lost 5 bases and the J segment 0 bases; nucleotides outside the gene matches: 4. The CDR3 has 14 residues. The CDR3 region has the DNA TGCAGCGTTTGGGGACAGGGGAGCTCCTACGAGCAGTACTTC. Translated, it gives CSVWGQGSSYEQYF.

The CDR3 DNA is TGCGCCAGCAGCCAAAGTAACGGGGGGGCCAAAAAGACCCAGTACTTC. Protein sequence: CASSQSNGGAKKTQYF. The V call is TRBV4-1, the J call TRBJ2-5; 8 bases fit TRBD2. This CDR3 contains 16 residues. V gave up 2 bases and J gave up 6 bases; unmatched junction bases: 11. CDR1 is MGHRA, CDR2 YSYEKL, per germline.

This clone was seen a few times. V is TRBV7-2 and J is TRBJ2-3; D unclear. CDR1 and CDR2 from the germline V gene are SGHTA and FQGNSA. V lost 5 bases, J lost 0 bases, and 12 bases lay in between. This CDR3 comprises 15 residues. Written as DNA, the CDR3 is TGTGCCAGCAGCCCGACTCCCGATAGCACAGATACGCAGTATTTT. Translated: CASSPTPDSTDTQYF. The variable domain in full, with the rest retrieved from reference TRBV7-2 and TRBJ2-3, is GAGVSQSPSNKVTEKGKDVELRCDPISGHTALYWYRQSLGQGLEFLIYFQGNSAPDKSGLPSDRFSAERTGGSVSTLTIQRTQQEDSAVYLCASSPTPDSTDTQYFGPGTRLTVL.

This chain connects TRBV5-1 to TRBJ1-5, with D possibly TRBD1 on 5 matching bases. Germline V gene lookup returns CDR1 SGHRS and CDR2 YFSETQ. This CDR3 has 15 residues. V lost 4 bases and J 0 bases, leaving 11 bases between the germline ends. The chain's CDR3 is CASSLDSFSNQPQHF. In nucleotides, the CDR3 is TGCGCCAGCAGCCTAGACAGCTTTAGCAATCAGCCCCAGCATTTT. Variable domain in full (rest from reference TRBV5-1 and TRBJ1-5): KAGVTQTPRYLIKTRGQQVTLSCSPISGHRSVSWYQQTPGQGLQFLFEYFSETQRNKGNFPGRFSGRQFSNSRSEMNVSTLELGDSALYLCASSLDSFSNQPQHFGDGTRLSIL.

This rearrangement joins TRBV5-1 to TRBJ1-5, with TRBD1 matching over 8 bases. Trimming cost V 4 bases and J 10 bases; bases outside gene matches: 10. The CDR3 contains 14 residues. Germline CDR1 SGHRS, CDR2 YFSETQ. The CDR3 protein is CASSLQGARDPQHF. CDR3 nucleotide sequence: TGCGCCAGCAGCCTTCAGGGGGCACGGGACCCCCAGCATTTT. The entire variable domain, with the rest obtained from reference TRBV5-1 and TRBJ1-5, is as follows: KAGVTQTPRYLIKTRGQQVTLSCSPISGHRSVSWYQQTPGQGLQFLFEYFSETQRNKGNFPGRFSGRQFSNSRSEMNVSTLELGDSALYLCASSLQGARDPQHFGDGTRLSIL.